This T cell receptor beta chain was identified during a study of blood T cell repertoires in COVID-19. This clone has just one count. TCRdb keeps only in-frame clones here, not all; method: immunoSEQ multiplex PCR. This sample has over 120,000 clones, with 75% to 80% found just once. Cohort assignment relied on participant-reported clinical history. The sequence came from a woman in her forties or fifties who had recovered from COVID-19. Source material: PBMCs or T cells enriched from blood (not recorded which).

DNA of the CDR3: TGTGCCAGCAGACAAACTAGCGGGGCGAACACAGATACGCAGTATTTT. Protein: CASRQTSGANTDTQYF. This sequence joins TRBV5-4 and TRBJ2-3; 10 positions agree with TRBD2. The germline V gene encodes CDR1 SGHNT and CDR2 YYREEE (reference sequence). This CDR3 is 16 amino acids long. J lost 2 bases, V lost 5 bases, and 8 bases had no gene match.